Given below is one TCR beta chain in context. The data belong to a study of blood T cell repertoires in COVID-19. Looking at the study overall: The cDNA or gDNA used as material had been derived from T cells, B-cell-depleted T cells, or PBMCs.

The CDR3 has 12 residues. The V end was cut by 5 bases, the J end by 5 bases, with 10 bases between. The germline V gene encodes CDR1 MNHEY and CDR2 SVGEGT. Per the original data handling: The authors estimated nucleated cell counts from reference gene primer amplification. Libraries were prepared by immunoSEQ multiplex PCR; TCRdb keeps only in-frame clonotypes and omits some of them. V, J and clone size reflect that table, while D and trimming were determined from the DNA. The sample consists of 200,000 to 250,000 clones, 83% of them appearing once. Sequenced sample: peripheral blood. This chain joins TRBV6-2 or TRBV6-3 and TRBJ2-7, with D possibly being TRBD1 (5 bases). This receptor was identified in a woman in her twenties or thirties with COVID-19, enrolled during active disease. As DNA, the CDR3 is TGTGCCAGCAGTAGCAGGGTCCACGAGCAGTACTTC. This translates into CASSSRVHEQYF.